This entry is about one TCR beta chain. This clonotype has just one count. Its specific antigen is unknown. The sample holds no much larger clone one base away, and base qualities are not on file. A solitary read yields weak support. From the cysteine through the phenylalanine, the CDR3 covers 15 amino acids. Only the CDR3 DNA is retained, 45 bases long and in frame from the first base. Trimming costs V 10 bases and J 4 bases, and their ends lie 22 bases apart. Sequences ENHRY (CDR1) and SYGVKD (CDR2) are obtained from the germline V gene. The sequencer was an Illumina HiSeq 1500. TCRdb itself trimmed the public reads at Q25 with fastp, ran MiXCR and retained productive beta chains. Every distinct CDR3 protein forms one entry, paired with its most common genes and DNA. This sample gives roughly 920,000 distinct CDR3 sequences in total; less than 35% of them show up just once. Of the sample, about 14% is held by the ten largest clones.

The sample's treatment or condition label is to be understood as: in vitro stimulation with specific CMV peptide epitopes to enrich CMV-specific T cells. The data were taken from a study of T cell repertoires in cytomegalovirus infection (dated by TCRdb to between 2019 and 2020). Context from the whole study: The peptide stimulations were aimed at well-studied HLA-B-restricted epitopes as well as recently identified HLA-C-restricted CMV epitopes, whose presentation resists viral immunomodulation. Because public TCR beta signatures pointed to carriage of CMV infection together with the matching HLA type, the HLA type of each donor mattered for the analysis.

The full study reports these points: The ex vivo response was dominated by HLA-C-restricted CMV-specific TCR beta clonotypes, and the single most frequent clonotype in two of eight donors was supplied by these HLA-C-restricted clonotypes. In both this cohort and an independent cohort of more than 350 donors, the cumulative frequency of public TCR beta family members distinguished carriers of CMV infection plus the relevant HLA type.

The sequenced sample was cultured CD8+ T cells from PBMCs, obtained from culture after CMV antigen stimulation. The rearranged segments are TRBV10-3 and TRBJ2-5; the D gene is possibly TRBD1 or TRBD2, with 6 bases matching each. This sequence was found in a human donor in good health (CMV status not recorded). Some clones in this sample may be carry-over from other donors' samples. The nucleotide sequence is given as TGTGCCACCCTAGGGAGAGGGGGAGGCGGAGAGACCCAGTACTTC. It specifies CATLGRGGGGETQYF.